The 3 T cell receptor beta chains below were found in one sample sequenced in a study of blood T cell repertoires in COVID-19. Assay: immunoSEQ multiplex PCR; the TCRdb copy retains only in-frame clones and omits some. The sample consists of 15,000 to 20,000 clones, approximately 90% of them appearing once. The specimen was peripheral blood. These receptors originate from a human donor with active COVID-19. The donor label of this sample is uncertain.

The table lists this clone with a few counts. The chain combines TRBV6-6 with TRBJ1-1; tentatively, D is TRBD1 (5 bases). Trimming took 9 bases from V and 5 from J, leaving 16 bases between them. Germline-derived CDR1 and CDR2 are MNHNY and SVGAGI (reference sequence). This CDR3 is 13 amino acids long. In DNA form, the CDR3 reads TGTGCCAGTGCTCGTGGAGGGGAAACTGAAGCTTTCTTT. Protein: CASARGGETEAFF.

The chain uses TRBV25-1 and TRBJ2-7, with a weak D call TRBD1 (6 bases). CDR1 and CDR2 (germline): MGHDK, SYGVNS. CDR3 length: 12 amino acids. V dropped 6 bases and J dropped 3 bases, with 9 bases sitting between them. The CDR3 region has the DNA TGTGCCAGCAGCAGGGGAAACTACGAGCAGTACTTC. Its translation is CASSRGNYEQYF.

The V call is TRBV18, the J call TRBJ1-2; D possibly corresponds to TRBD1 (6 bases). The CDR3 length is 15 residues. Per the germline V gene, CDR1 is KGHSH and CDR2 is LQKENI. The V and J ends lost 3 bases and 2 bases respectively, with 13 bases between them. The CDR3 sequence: CASSPSRQENYGYTF. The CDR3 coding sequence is TGTGCCAGCTCACCGTCAAGACAGGAGAACTATGGCTACACCTTC.